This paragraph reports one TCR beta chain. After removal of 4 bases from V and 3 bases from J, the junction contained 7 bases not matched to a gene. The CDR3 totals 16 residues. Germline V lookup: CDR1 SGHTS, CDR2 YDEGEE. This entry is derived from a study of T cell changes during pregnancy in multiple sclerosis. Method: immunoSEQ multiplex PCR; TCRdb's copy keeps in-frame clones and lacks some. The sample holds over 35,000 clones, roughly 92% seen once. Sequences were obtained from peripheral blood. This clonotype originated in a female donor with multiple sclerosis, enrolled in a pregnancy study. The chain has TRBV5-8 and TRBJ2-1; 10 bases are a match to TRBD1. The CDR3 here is CASSVWGQGIYNEQFF. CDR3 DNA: TGTGCCAGCAGCGTATGGGGACAGGGGATCTACAATGAGCAGTTCTTC.